The 13 T cell receptor beta chains below come from one sample, sequenced in a study of CXCR3-negative and CXCR3-positive naive CD8 T cells. Their recognized antigens are unknown. UMI-labeled 5' RACE TRB cDNA libraries were prepared from the cells. Reprocessing the 5' RACE reads, TCRdb reports a single entry for every CDR3 protein and omits DNA. This sample's clone table lists 65,000 to 75,000 distinct CDR3 sequences. Study-level points and caveats: Greater hydrophobicity was found in TRB CDR3s of CXCR3-positive naive cells than of CXCR3-negative naive cells.

Specimen: naive CXCR3+ CD8+ T cells from blood. Stated subset: CD45RO-CCR7+CD27+CD95- naive CD8+ T cells expressing CXCR3 (TNR3+). These receptors originate from a human donor in good health. Some clones in this sample may be carry-over from other donors' samples.

The V call is TRBV5-1, the J call TRBJ1-1; the TRBD1 assignment by TCRdb is unverifiable without DNA. The germline CDR1 and CDR2 sequences are SGHRS and YFSETQ. This CDR3 contains 15 residues. CDR3 amino acids: CASLVRVRIGAEAFF.

J is TRBJ2-3 and V is TRBV2. This CDR3 is 13 amino acids long. In germline, CDR1 is SNHLY, CDR2 FYNNEI. CDR3 residues: CASSERGLVTQYF.

This chain's CDR3 is CASSLDRDQETQYF. The chain uses TRBV11-2 and TRBJ2-5. CDR3 length equals 14 residues. Germline V gene sequence: CDR1 SGHAT, CDR2 FQNNGV.

The V gene is TRBV19, the J gene TRBJ1-1; TCRdb reports TRBD1, a call that lacks DNA to check it against. The CDR3 has 19 residues. Germline CDR1 is LNHDA and CDR2 is SQIVND (reference sequence). This CDR3 is CASSISRPGTHDLRAEAFF.

The chain links TRBV15 to TRBJ2-4; TCRdb's D call, TRBD1, is unchecked because there is no DNA. Germline CDR1 LNHNV, CDR2 YYDKDF (reference sequence). This CDR3 has 19 amino acids. CDR3 sequence reads: CATSQQPSRGGFAKNIQYF.

The rearrangement joins TRBV27 to TRBJ2-7; TCRdb reports TRBD1, a call that lacks DNA to check it against. This CDR3 is built from 14 residues. CDR1 and CDR2 from the germline V gene are MNHEY and SMNVEV (reference sequence). CDR3 amino acids: CASSISGGIDEQYF.

This chain uses TRBV29-1 with TRBJ2-1; TCRdb's assignment of TRBD1 cannot be checked, as there is no DNA. Germline assignment: CDR1 SQVTM and CDR2 ANQGSEA. The CDR3 has 15 residues. CDR3 sequence: CSVDSPRKGSNEQFF.

The V call is TRBV7-2, the J call TRBJ2-7; TCRdb returns TRBD1, unconfirmable since there is no DNA. The germline V gene has CDR1 SGHTA and CDR2 FQGNSA. The length of the CDR3 is 15 residues. CDR3 amino acids: CASSQAGTSSYEQYF.

The CDR3 region is CSVEGGSSYNEQFF. V is TRBV29-1 and J is TRBJ2-1. CDR3 size: 14 residues. The germline gives CDR1 SQVTM, CDR2 ANQGSEA.

The chain employs TRBV28 and TRBJ2-2; TCRdb's D gene call, TRBD1, goes unchecked for lack of DNA. The CDR3 extends over 20 amino acids. Germline loops: CDR1 MDHEN, CDR2 SYDVKM. The CDR3 loop is CASSFPRAPSMSQNTGELSF. The whole variable domain, filled in from reference TRBV28 and TRBJ2-2, reads DVKVTQSSRYLVKRTGEKVFLECVQDMDHENMFWYRQDPGLGLRLIYFSYDVKMKEKGDIPEGYSVSREKKERFSLILESASTNQTSMYLCASSFPRAPSMSQNTGELSFGEGSRLTVL.

The rearrangement uses TRBV28 and TRBJ1-1; TCRdb names TRBD1, which stays unverified in the absence of DNA. This CDR3 region has 14 residues. Germline-derived CDR1 and CDR2 are MDHEN and SYDVKM. The CDR3 sequence: CASSYTGGGTEAFF.

The chain recombines TRBV29-1 with TRBJ1-1. Germline V lookup: CDR1 SQVTM, CDR2 ANQGSEA. The length of the CDR3 is 15 residues. The CDR3 reads CSVEDWALENTEAFF.

The gene calls are TRBV9 and TRBJ1-2; TCRdb indicates TRBD1, and absent DNA this call remains unverified. Germline V gene data show CDR1 as SGDLS and CDR2 as YYNGEE. This CDR3 has 16 amino acids. The CDR3 here is CASSPSADRASYGYTF.